These T cell receptor beta chains were read from a single sample in a study of blood T cell repertoires in COVID-19. Profiling relied on immunoSEQ multiplex PCR, and the TCRdb table lists in-frame clones only, not all of them. Of more than 200,000 clones listed, approximately 80% were seen once; the top ten hold about 8.9%. Sequencing input: peripheral blood. Every receptor here comes from a man older than 75 with acute or convalescent COVID-19. The CDR3 runs from the conserved cysteine through the conserved F or W. A D gene is named only where the DNA matches it firmly. Some rows mark clone size as missing; the rest say once, few, many or name a class of expanded clone.

clone size: NA
V gene: TRBV11-1
D gene: TRBD1
J gene: TRBJ2-3
CDR3 DNA: TGTGCCAGCAGCTGGACAGGGGGGACTAGCACAGATACGCAGTATTTT
CDR3 protein: CASSWTGGTSTDTQYF

clone size: few
V gene: TRBV30
D gene: NA
J gene: TRBJ2-7
CDR3 DNA: TGTGCCTGGAGTGCTGAACAGTGGGTCCCGGTTTACGAGCAGTACTTC
CDR3 protein: CAWSAEQWVPVYEQYF

clone size: NA
V gene: TRBV6-5
D gene: NA
J gene: TRBJ1-2
CDR3 DNA: TGTGCCAGCACCTTCGACGGGAACTATGGCTACACCTTC
CDR3 protein: CASTFDGNYGYTF

clone size: NA
V gene: TRBV11-2
D gene: TRBD2
J gene: TRBJ2-3
CDR3 DNA: TGTGCCAGCAGCTTGGTACTAGCGGGAGTTTCAGATACGCAGTATTTT
CDR3 protein: CASSLVLAGVSDTQYF

clone size: NA
V gene: TRBV28
D gene: TRBD1
J gene: TRBJ2-7
CDR3 DNA: TGTGCCAGCAATGGGGACAGGGATTACGAGCAGTACTTC
CDR3 protein: CASNGDRDYEQYF

clone size: few
V gene: TRBV24-1
D gene: NA
J gene: TRBJ1-6
CDR3 DNA: TGTGCCACCAGTGTCGAAAGACGCCTAAGGAGACCCCTCCACTTT
CDR3 protein: CATSVERRLRRPLHF

clone size: NA
V gene: TRBV11-2
D gene: NA
J gene: TRBJ2-3
CDR3 DNA: TGTGCCAGCAGCTTACCCTTGACAGATACGCAGTATTTT
CDR3 protein: CASSLPLTDTQYF

clone size: NA
V gene: TRBV19
D gene: NA
J gene: TRBJ1-5
CDR3 DNA: TGTGCCAGTAGTATGGATGCGGGTGTTCGGCAGCCCCAGCATTTT
CDR3 protein: CASSMDAGVRQPQHF

clone size: NA
V gene: TRBV5-5
D gene: NA
J gene: TRBJ2-1
CDR3 DNA: TGTGCCAGCACCCGCCTCCAGGGATCCTACAATGAGCAGTTCTTC
CDR3 protein: CASTRLQGSYNEQFF

clone size: NA
V gene: TRBV6-1
D gene: NA
J gene: TRBJ1-1
CDR3 DNA: TGTGCCAGCAGTGAACGGGCAGGGATGAACACTGAAGCTTTCTTT
CDR3 protein: CASSERAGMNTEAFF

clone size: NA
V gene: TRBV27
D gene: NA
J gene: TRBJ2-4
CDR3 DNA: TGTGCCAGCAGTCTTCATCTAACAGCCAAAAACATTCAGTACTTC
CDR3 protein: CASSLHLTAKNIQYF

clone size: NA
V gene: TRBV12-5
D gene: TRBD1
J gene: TRBJ2-7
CDR3 DNA: TGTGCTAGTGGCCGCCAGACAGGGTCTTACGAGCAGTACTTC
CDR3 protein: CASGRQTGSYEQYF

clone size: NA
V gene: TRBV19
D gene: NA
J gene: TRBJ1-4
CDR3 DNA: TGTGCCTCCAAGGGAGTTAATAATGAAAAACTGTTTTTT
CDR3 protein: CASKGVNNEKLFF

clone size: NA
V gene: TRBV11-2
D gene: TRBD1
J gene: TRBJ1-2
CDR3 DNA: TGTGCCAGCAGCTTAGGGGACAGGGTCATTCCTTTCTATGGCTACACCTTC
CDR3 protein: CASSLGDRVIPFYGYTF

clone size: NA
V gene: TRBV6-1
D gene: TRBD2
J gene: TRBJ2-7
CDR3 DNA: TGTGCCAGCAGTGAAGATTCCCACCTTTTAGCGGGAGTCACCGAGCAGTACTTC
CDR3 protein: CASSEDSHLLAGVTEQYF

clone size: NA
V gene: TRBV28
D gene: TRBD1
J gene: TRBJ1-5
CDR3 DNA: TGTGCCAGCAGTTTCACGACAGGGGCGAGACAGCCCCAGCATTTT
CDR3 protein: CASSFTTGARQPQHF

clone size: NA
V gene: TRBV30
D gene: TRBD2
J gene: TRBJ2-5
CDR3 DNA: TGTGCCGGGACGCGCGGGGGGGCGGAGACCCAGTACTTC
CDR3 protein: CAGTRGGAETQYF

clone size: NA
V gene: TRBV5-4
D gene: TRBD2
J gene: TRBJ2-5
CDR3 DNA: TGTGCCAGCAGCTTAGGGCGGGAGCAAGAGACCCAGTACTTC
CDR3 protein: CASSLGREQETQYF

clone size: once
V gene: TRBV5-1
D gene: NA
J gene: TRBJ2-7
CDR3 DNA: TGCGCCAGCAGGCAGGGGAACTACGAGCAGTACTTC
CDR3 protein: CASRQGNYEQYF

clone size: NA
V gene: TRBV27
D gene: TRBD1
J gene: TRBJ1-2
CDR3 DNA: TGTGCCAGCAGACCGGGACAGGAGTCCCGCTATGGCTACACCTTC
CDR3 protein: CASRPGQESRYGYTF

clone size: NA
V gene: TRBV27
D gene: NA
J gene: TRBJ2-1
CDR3 DNA: TGTGCCAGCAGTTTGCCCTGGGCATATGAGCAGTTCTTC
CDR3 protein: CASSLPWAYEQFF

clone size: NA
V gene: TRBV7-2
D gene: NA
J gene: TRBJ1-2
CDR3 DNA: TGTGCCAGCAGCTCCCCCGACAAGTGGGGCTACACCTTC
CDR3 protein: CASSSPDKWGYTF

clone size: NA
V gene: TRBV5-1
D gene: TRBD1
J gene: TRBJ1-6
CDR3 DNA: TGCGCCAGCAGCTTGTTGGGGACAGGGGGCACCGGGGGGAATTCACCCCTCCACTTT
CDR3 protein: CASSLLGTGGTGGNSPLHF

clone size: NA
V gene: TRBV19
D gene: TRBD1
J gene: TRBJ1-4
CDR3 DNA: TGTGCCAGTAGTACCCTCAGGGGGCCAACTAATGAAAAACTGTTTTTT
CDR3 protein: CASSTLRGPTNEKLFF

clone size: NA
V gene: TRBV5-1
D gene: TRBD2
J gene: TRBJ2-1
CDR3 DNA: TGCGCCAGCAGCTTGATGGCTCGGCGGGGGAATGAGCAGTTCTTC
CDR3 protein: CASSLMARRGNEQFF

clone size: NA
V gene: TRBV6-2/TRBV6-3
D gene: NA
J gene: TRBJ2-7
CDR3 DNA: TGTGCCAGCAGTTACAGGTTCAGGGGTATTGGCGAGCAGTACTTC
CDR3 protein: CASSYRFRGIGEQYF

clone size: NA
V gene: TRBV7-2
D gene: TRBD1
J gene: TRBJ2-3
CDR3 DNA: TGTGCCTCCTCCTTAGACAGGGGTAGCGATACGCAGTATTTT
CDR3 protein: CASSLDRGSDTQYF

clone size: NA
V gene: TRBV2
D gene: TRBD2
J gene: TRBJ2-7
CDR3 DNA: TGTGCCAGCACCAGAAGCGGGGGCCCAGCCTACGAGCAGTACTTC
CDR3 protein: CASTRSGGPAYEQYF

clone size: NA
V gene: TRBV21-1
D gene: NA
J gene: TRBJ2-7
CDR3 DNA: TGTGCCAGCAGCAAAGACCGGACAGGGGACACCTACGAGCAGTACTTC
CDR3 protein: CASSKDRTGDTYEQYF

clone size: NA
V gene: TRBV20-1
D gene: TRBD2
J gene: TRBJ2-1
CDR3 DNA: TGCAGTGCTAGTTCGGCTAGCGGGAGCATCCTCAATGAGCAGTTCTTC
CDR3 protein: CSASSASGSILNEQFF

clone size: NA
V gene: TRBV24-1
D gene: TRBD2
J gene: TRBJ2-1
CDR3 DNA: TGTGCCACCAGTGACCCCACTAGCGGGGGGAGCTCCTACAATGAGCAGTTCTTC
CDR3 protein: CATSDPTSGGSSYNEQFF

clone size: NA
V gene: TRBV24-1
D gene: TRBD2
J gene: TRBJ2-7
CDR3 DNA: TGTGCCACCAGTCGCGGGAGCTCCTACGAGCAGTACTTC
CDR3 protein: CATSRGSSYEQYF

clone size: few
V gene: TRBV24-1
D gene: NA
J gene: TRBJ1-2
CDR3 DNA: TGTGCCACCAGTGGCGGGGGAGGGGGCTATGGCTACACCTTC
CDR3 protein: CATSGGGGGYGYTF

clone size: NA
V gene: TRBV20-1
D gene: TRBD2
J gene: TRBJ2-2
CDR3 DNA: TGCAGTGCTAGTAAAACTAGCGGGGGCAACACCGGGGAGCTGTTTTTT
CDR3 protein: CSASKTSGGNTGELFF

clone size: NA
V gene: TRBV6-5
D gene: NA
J gene: TRBJ1-5
CDR3 DNA: TGTGCCAGCGTTATGACAGTTAATCAGCCCCAGCATTTT
CDR3 protein: CASVMTVNQPQHF

clone size: NA
V gene: TRBV5-4
D gene: TRBD1
J gene: TRBJ2-3
CDR3 DNA: TGTGCCAGCAGCCGGGACAGGGGATCAGATACGCAGTATTTT
CDR3 protein: CASSRDRGSDTQYF

clone size: once
V gene: TRBV7-9
D gene: NA
J gene: TRBJ2-2
CDR3 DNA: TGTGCCAGCAGCTTTTCCCAGGGAGGCGGGGAGCTGTTTTTT
CDR3 protein: CASSFSQGGGELFF

clone size: NA
V gene: TRBV4-2
D gene: NA
J gene: TRBJ1-2
CDR3 DNA: TGTGCCAGCAGCCCCGGGGGCTATGGCTACACCTTC
CDR3 protein: CASSPGGYGYTF

clone size: NA
V gene: TRBV20-1
D gene: NA
J gene: TRBJ2-5
CDR3 DNA: TGCAGTGCTGACTATCAAGAGACCCAGTACTTC
CDR3 protein: CSADYQETQYF

clone size: few
V gene: TRBV24-1
D gene: TRBD1
J gene: TRBJ1-6
CDR3 DNA: TGTGCCACCAGTGACACCGGGACAGGCCGCTCACCCCTCCACTTT
CDR3 protein: CATSDTGTGRSPLHF

clone size: NA
V gene: TRBV5-4
D gene: TRBD2
J gene: TRBJ2-3
CDR3 DNA: TGTGCCAGCAGCCAACGGACTAGCGGGGGGAGCACAGATACGCAGTATTTT
CDR3 protein: CASSQRTSGGSTDTQYF

clone size: NA
V gene: TRBV24-1
D gene: TRBD1
J gene: TRBJ1-5
CDR3 DNA: TGTGCCACCAGCGGGAGGGGGCAAAGCAATCAGCCCCAGCATTTT
CDR3 protein: CATSGRGQSNQPQHF

clone size: few
V gene: TRBV24-1
D gene: NA
J gene: TRBJ2-7
CDR3 DNA: TGTGCCACCAGTGATTTGTCCGCAGGGAGGTACGAGCAGTACTTC
CDR3 protein: CATSDLSAGRYEQYF

clone size: once
V gene: TRBV5-1
D gene: NA
J gene: TRBJ2-5
CDR3 DNA: TGCGCCAGCAGCTTCCGGGACACAAGCCAAGAGACCCAGTACTTC
CDR3 protein: CASSFRDTSQETQYF

clone size: NA
V gene: TRBV24-1
D gene: TRBD2
J gene: TRBJ2-3
CDR3 DNA: TGTGCCACCAGTGACCCTGGCGGGAGCTCAGATACGCAGTATTTT
CDR3 protein: CATSDPGGSSDTQYF

clone size: NA
V gene: TRBV3-1/TRBV3-2
D gene: NA
J gene: TRBJ2-3
CDR3 DNA: TGTGCCAGCAGCCAACGCGGGACAGATACGCAGTATTTT
CDR3 protein: CASSQRGTDTQYF

clone size: NA
V gene: TRBV7-9
D gene: TRBD2
J gene: TRBJ2-3
CDR3 DNA: TGTGCCAGCAGCTTGGACGCGCTAGCGGGGATTAGCACAGATACGCAGTATTTT
CDR3 protein: CASSLDALAGISTDTQYF

clone size: NA
V gene: TRBV25-1
D gene: NA
J gene: TRBJ1-5
CDR3 DNA: TGTGCCAGCCGAACTGGGGGCCTCATCGTGTGTCAGCCCCAGCATTTT
CDR3 protein: CASRTGGLIVCQPQHF

clone size: NA
V gene: TRBV30
D gene: NA
J gene: TRBJ2-5
CDR3 DNA: TGTGCCTGGATGGCGGGGGCCAAGACCCAGTACTTC
CDR3 protein: CAWMAGAKTQYF

clone size: NA
V gene: TRBV7-8
D gene: TRBD1
J gene: TRBJ1-4
CDR3 DNA: TGTGCCAGCAGCATGACCGGGACAGGGTTAAGAACTAATGAAAAACTGTTTTTT
CDR3 protein: CASSMTGTGLRTNEKLFF

clone size: NA
V gene: TRBV19
D gene: NA
J gene: TRBJ1-2
CDR3 DNA: TGTGCCAGTGCGAGTGTGACACCGAACTATGGCTACACCTTC
CDR3 protein: CASASVTPNYGYTF

clone size: once
V gene: TRBV11-3
D gene: TRBD1
J gene: TRBJ2-2
CDR3 DNA: TGTGCCAGCAGCTTAGGGCAGGGGGTTAAGACCGGGGAGCTGTTTTTT
CDR3 protein: CASSLGQGVKTGELFF

clone size: NA
V gene: TRBV5-1
D gene: NA
J gene: TRBJ2-1
CDR3 DNA: TGCGCCAGCAGCTCAGGACAGCCGAGCTCCTACAATGAGCAGTTCTTC
CDR3 protein: CASSSGQPSSYNEQFF

clone size: NA
V gene: TRBV9
D gene: TRBD2
J gene: TRBJ2-3
CDR3 DNA: TGTGCCAGCAGCCCTCAAGCCGGCGCGGGGGTTACTAACACAGATACGCAGTATTTT
CDR3 protein: CASSPQAGAGVTNTDTQYF

clone size: few
V gene: TRBV9
D gene: NA
J gene: TRBJ1-1
CDR3 DNA: TGTGCCAGCAGCCCGAAGCAGAACACTGAAGCTTTCTTT
CDR3 protein: CASSPKQNTEAFF

clone size: NA
V gene: TRBV7-2
D gene: TRBD1
J gene: TRBJ1-5
CDR3 DNA: TGTGCCAGCAGACTGACAGGGTATAGCAATCAGCCCCAGCATTTT
CDR3 protein: CASRLTGYSNQPQHF

clone size: NA
V gene: TRBV7-3
D gene: NA
J gene: TRBJ1-1
CDR3 DNA: TGTGCCAGCAGCTTAGGGCTCGAGGGCTCTGAAGCTTTCTTT
CDR3 protein: CASSLGLEGSEAFF

clone size: NA
V gene: TRBV7-2
D gene: TRBD1
J gene: TRBJ2-7
CDR3 DNA: TGTGCCAGCAGCTTATATCAGGGGGCGACCTACGAGCAGTACTTC
CDR3 protein: CASSLYQGATYEQYF

clone size: NA
V gene: TRBV5-4
D gene: NA
J gene: TRBJ1-1
CDR3 DNA: TGTGCCAGCAGCTTGGGGGCCCCGGGGTTTAACACTGAAGCTTTCTTT
CDR3 protein: CASSLGAPGFNTEAFF

clone size: NA
V gene: TRBV27
D gene: TRBD2
J gene: TRBJ2-3
CDR3 DNA: TGTGCCAGCAGTCCCCAGCGGGAGCCCCCAGATACGCAGTATTTT
CDR3 protein: CASSPQREPPDTQYF